This T cell receptor beta chain was sequenced during a study of blood T cell repertoires in COVID-19. Looking at the study overall: The United States, Italy and Spain provided the acute and convalescent COVID-19 samples. Sample material is recorded as cDNA or gDNA derived from T cells, B-cell-depleted T cells, or PBMCs.

Sequencing was performed with immunoSEQ multiplex PCR; in TCRdb, only in-frame clones are kept and a portion is missing. The sample has about 43,000 clones, about 91% seen once. Germline V lookup: CDR1 WSHSY, CDR2 SAAADI. There are 16 residues in the CDR3. Trimming removed 3 bases from V and 4 bases from J; junction bases left unmatched: 10. This clonotype originated in a man aged 55 to 70 with active COVID-19. This sequence joins TRBV10-2 and TRBJ1-1; 8 bases align to TRBD1. The material sequenced was peripheral blood. The CDR3 region is CASSDRGRNVATEAFF. The CDR3, as DNA: TGCGCCAGCAGTGACAGGGGGCGGAACGTGGCCACTGAAGCTTTCTTT.